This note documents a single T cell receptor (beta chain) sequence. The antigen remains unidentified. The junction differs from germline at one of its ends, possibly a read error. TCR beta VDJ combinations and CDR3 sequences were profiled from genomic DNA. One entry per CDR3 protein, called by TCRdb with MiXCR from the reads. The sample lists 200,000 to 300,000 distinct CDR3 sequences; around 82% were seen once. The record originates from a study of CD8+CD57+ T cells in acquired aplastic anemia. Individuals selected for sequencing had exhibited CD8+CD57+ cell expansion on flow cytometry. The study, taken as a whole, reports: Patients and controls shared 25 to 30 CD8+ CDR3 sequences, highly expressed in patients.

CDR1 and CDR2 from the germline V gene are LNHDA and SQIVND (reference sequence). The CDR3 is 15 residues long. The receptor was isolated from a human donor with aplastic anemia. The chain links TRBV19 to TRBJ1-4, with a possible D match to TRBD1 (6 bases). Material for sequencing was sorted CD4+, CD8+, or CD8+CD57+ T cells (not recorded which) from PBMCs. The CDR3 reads CASSIAGTSYNKQFF. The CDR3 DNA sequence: TGTGCCAGCAGTATAGCGGGGACATCCTACAATAAGCAGTTTTTC.